The T cell receptor beta chain described here comes from a study of PD-1 blockade in mismatch repair-deficient tumors. Only in-frame clones appear in the TCRdb table, and some are missing; sequencing was by immunoSEQ multiplex PCR. Here the sample spans roughly 40,000 clones, roughly 81% being singletons. The sequence was collected from an adult with mismatch repair-deficient cancer. Sequences were derived from peripheral blood, sampled 76 weeks after starting pembrolizumab.

This CDR3 reads CASSIDGGYRETQYF. The CDR3, as DNA: TGTGCCAGTAGTATAGATGGGGGATACCGAGAGACCCAGTACTTC. The chain joins TRBV19 to TRBJ2-5; D assignment may be TRBD1 or TRBD2 (5 bases each). The CDR3 covers 15 residues. The germline V gene encodes CDR1 LNHDA and CDR2 SQIVND (reference sequence). V was trimmed by 0 bases and J by 4 bases, leaving 12 bases between them.